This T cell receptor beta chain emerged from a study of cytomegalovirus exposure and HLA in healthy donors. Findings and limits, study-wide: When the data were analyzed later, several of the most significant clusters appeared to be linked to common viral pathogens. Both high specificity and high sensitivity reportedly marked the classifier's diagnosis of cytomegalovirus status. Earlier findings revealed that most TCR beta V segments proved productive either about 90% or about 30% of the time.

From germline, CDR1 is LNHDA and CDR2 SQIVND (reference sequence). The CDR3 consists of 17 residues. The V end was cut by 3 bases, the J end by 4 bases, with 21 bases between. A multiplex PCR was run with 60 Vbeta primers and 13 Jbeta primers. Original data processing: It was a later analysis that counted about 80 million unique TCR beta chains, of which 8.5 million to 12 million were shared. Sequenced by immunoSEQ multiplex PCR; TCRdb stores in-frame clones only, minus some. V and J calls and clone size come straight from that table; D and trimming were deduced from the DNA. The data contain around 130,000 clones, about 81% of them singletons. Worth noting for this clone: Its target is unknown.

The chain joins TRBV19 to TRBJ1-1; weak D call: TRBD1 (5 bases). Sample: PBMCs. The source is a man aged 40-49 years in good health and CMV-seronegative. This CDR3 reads CASSMAPGPGGSTEAFF. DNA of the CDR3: TGTGCCAGTAGTATGGCCCCGGGGCCCGGGGGAAGCACTGAAGCTTTCTTT. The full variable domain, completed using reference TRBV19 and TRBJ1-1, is DGGITQSPKYLFRKEGQNVTLSCEQNLNHDAMYWYRQDPGQGLRLIYYSQIVNDFQKGDIAEGYSVSREKKESFPLTVTSAQKNPTAFYLCASSMAPGPGGSTEAFFGQGTRLTVV.